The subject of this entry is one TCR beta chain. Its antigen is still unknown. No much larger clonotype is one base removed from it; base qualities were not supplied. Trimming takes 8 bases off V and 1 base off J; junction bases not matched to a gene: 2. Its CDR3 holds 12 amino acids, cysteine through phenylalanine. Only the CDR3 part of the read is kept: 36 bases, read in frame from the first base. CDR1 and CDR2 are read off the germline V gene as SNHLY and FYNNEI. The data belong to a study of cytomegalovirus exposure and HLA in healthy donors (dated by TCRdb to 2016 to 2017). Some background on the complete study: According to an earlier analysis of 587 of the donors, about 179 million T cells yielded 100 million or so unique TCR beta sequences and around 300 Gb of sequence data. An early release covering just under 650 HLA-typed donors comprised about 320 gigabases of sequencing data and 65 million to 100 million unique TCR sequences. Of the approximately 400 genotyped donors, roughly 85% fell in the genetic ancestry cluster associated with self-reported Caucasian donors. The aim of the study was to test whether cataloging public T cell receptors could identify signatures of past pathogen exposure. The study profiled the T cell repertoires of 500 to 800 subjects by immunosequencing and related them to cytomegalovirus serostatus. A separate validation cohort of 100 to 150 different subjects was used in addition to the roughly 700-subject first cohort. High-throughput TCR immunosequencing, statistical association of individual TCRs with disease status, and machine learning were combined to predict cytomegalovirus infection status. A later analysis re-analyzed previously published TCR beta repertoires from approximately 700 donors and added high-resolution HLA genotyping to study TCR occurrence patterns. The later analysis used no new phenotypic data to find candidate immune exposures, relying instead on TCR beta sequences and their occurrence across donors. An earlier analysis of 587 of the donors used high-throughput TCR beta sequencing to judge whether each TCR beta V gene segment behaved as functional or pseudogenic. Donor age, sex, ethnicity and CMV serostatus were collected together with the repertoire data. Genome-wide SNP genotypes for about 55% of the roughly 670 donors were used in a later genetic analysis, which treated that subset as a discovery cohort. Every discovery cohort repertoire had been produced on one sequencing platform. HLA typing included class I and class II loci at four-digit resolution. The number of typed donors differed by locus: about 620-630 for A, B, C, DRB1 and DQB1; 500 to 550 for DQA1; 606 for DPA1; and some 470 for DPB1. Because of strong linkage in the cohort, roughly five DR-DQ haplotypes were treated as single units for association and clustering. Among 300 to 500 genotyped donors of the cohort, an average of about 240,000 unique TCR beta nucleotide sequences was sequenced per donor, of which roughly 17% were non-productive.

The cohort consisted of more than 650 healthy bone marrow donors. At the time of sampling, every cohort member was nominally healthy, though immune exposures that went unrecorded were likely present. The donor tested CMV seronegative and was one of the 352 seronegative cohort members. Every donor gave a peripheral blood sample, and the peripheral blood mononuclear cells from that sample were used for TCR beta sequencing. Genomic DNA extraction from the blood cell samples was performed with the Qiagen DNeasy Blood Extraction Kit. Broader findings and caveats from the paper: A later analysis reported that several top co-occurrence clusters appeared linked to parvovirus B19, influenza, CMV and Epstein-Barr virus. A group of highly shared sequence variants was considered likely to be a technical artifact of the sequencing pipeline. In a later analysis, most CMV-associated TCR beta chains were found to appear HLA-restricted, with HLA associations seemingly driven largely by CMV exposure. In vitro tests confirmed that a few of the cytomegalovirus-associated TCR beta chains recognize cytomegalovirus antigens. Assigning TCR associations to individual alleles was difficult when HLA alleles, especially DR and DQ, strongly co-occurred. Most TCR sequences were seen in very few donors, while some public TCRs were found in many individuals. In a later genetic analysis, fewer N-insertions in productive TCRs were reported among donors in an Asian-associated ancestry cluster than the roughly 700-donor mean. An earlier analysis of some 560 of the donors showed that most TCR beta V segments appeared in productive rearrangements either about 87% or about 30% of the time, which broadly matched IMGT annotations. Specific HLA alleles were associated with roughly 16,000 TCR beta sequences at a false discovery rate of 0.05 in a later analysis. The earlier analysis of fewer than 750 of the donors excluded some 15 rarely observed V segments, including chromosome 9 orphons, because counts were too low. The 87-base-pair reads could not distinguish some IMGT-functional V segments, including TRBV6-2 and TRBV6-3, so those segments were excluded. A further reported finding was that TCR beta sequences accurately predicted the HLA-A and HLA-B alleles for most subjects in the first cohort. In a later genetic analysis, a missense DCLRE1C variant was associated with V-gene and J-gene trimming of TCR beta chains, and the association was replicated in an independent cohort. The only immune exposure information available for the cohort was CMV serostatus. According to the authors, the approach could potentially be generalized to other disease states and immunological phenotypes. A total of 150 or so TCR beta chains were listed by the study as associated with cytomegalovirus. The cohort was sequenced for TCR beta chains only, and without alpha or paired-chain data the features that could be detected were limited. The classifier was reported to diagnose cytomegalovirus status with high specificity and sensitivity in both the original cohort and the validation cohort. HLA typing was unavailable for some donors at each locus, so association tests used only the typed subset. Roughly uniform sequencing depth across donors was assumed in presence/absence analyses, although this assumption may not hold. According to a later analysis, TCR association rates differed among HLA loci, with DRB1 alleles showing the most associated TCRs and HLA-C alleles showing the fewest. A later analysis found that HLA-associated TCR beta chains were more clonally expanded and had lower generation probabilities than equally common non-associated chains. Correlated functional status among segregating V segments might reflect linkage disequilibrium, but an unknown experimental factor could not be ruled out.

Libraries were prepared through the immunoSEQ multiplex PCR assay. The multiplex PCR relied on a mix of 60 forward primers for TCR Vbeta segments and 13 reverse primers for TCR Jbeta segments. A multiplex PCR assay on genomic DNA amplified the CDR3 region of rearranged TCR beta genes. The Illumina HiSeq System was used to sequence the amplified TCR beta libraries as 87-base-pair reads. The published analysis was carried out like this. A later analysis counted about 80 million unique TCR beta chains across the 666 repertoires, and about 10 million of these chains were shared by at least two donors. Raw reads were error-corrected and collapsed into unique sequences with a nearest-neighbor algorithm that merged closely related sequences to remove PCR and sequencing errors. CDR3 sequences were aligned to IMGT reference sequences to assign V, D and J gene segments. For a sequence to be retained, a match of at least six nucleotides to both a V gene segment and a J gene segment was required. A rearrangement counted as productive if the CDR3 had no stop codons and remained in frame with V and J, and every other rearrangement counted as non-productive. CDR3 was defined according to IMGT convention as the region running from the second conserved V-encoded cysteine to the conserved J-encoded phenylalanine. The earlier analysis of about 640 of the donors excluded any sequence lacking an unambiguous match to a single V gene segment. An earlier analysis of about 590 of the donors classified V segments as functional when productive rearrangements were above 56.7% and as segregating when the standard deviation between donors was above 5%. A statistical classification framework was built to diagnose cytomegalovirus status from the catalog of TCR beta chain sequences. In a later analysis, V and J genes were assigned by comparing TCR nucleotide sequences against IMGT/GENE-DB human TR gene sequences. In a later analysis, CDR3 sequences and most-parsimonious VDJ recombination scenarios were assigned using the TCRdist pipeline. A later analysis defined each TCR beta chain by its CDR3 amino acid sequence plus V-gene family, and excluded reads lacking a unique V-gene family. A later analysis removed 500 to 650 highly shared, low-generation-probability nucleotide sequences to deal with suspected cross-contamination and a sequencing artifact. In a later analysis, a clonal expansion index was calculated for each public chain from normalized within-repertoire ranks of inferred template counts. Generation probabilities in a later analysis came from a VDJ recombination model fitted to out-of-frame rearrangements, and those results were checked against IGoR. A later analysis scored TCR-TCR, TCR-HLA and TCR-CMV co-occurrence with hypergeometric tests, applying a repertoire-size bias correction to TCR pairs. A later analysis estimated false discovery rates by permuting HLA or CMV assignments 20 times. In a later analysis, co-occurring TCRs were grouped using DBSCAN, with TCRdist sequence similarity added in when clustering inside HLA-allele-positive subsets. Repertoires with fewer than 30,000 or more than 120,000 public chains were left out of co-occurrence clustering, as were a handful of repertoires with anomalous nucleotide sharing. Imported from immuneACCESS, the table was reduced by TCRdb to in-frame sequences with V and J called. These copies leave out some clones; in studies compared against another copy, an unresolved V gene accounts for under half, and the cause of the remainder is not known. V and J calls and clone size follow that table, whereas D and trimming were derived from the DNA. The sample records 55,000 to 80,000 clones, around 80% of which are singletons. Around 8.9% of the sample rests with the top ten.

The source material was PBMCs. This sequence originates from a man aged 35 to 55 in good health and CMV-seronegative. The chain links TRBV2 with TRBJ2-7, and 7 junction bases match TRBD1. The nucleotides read TGTGCCAGCCGGGGACAGTCCTACGAGCAGTACTTC. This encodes CASRGQSYEQYF.